A selection of T cell receptor beta chains follows, all from one sample in a study of cytomegalovirus exposure and HLA in healthy donors. Sequenced by immunoSEQ multiplex PCR; TCRdb stores in-frame clones only, minus some. This table has about 120,000 clones, more than 75% appearing once. Sequenced sample: PBMCs. Receptor source: a middle-aged woman in good health and CMV-seropositive. The CDR3 runs from the conserved cysteine through the conserved F or W. Each record gives: V gene, D gene, J gene, clone size, CDR3 protein, CDR3 DNA. D genes are given only for firm matches. Rows give clone size only sometimes, using once, few, many, or a class for an expanded clone.

v_gene: TRBV30
d_gene: .
j_gene: TRBJ1-1
abundance: .
CDR3aa: CGWRKSGSEAFF
CDR3nt: TGTGGCTGGAGGAAATCAGGATCTGAAGCTTTCTTT

v_gene: TRBV7-9
d_gene: TRBD1
j_gene: TRBJ1-2
abundance: few
CDR3aa: CASSSRDRAGLNYGYTF
CDR3nt: TGTGCCAGCAGCTCTCGCGACAGGGCGGGTTTGAACTATGGCTACACCTTC

v_gene: TRBV11-2
d_gene: .
j_gene: TRBJ1-2
abundance: .
CDR3aa: CASNPVVNGYTF
CDR3nt: TGTGCCAGCAACCCGGTCGTCAATGGCTACACCTTC

v_gene: TRBV10-3
d_gene: TRBD1
j_gene: TRBJ1-2
abundance: .
CDR3aa: CAMGQGANGKGYTF
CDR3nt: TGTGCCATGGGACAGGGGGCGAACGGGAAGGGCTACACCTTC

v_gene: TRBV2
d_gene: .
j_gene: TRBJ1-1
abundance: few
CDR3aa: CASSEFSGGLRNTEAFF
CDR3nt: TGTGCCAGCAGTGAATTTAGCGGGGGCCTGCGAAACACTGAAGCTTTCTTT

v_gene: TRBV6-5
d_gene: TRBD1
j_gene: TRBJ1-1
abundance: .
CDR3aa: CASSRQGVNTEAFF
CDR3nt: TGTGCCAGCAGCCGACAGGGGGTGAACACTGAAGCTTTCTTT

v_gene: TRBV6-1
d_gene: .
j_gene: TRBJ1-1
abundance: once
CDR3aa: CASSEQANTEAFF
CDR3nt: TGTGCCAGCAGTGAACAAGCGAACACTGAAGCTTTCTTT

v_gene: TRBV11-2
d_gene: TRBD1
j_gene: TRBJ1-2
abundance: .
CDR3aa: CASSLWTGDLHGYTF
CDR3nt: TGTGCCAGCAGCTTATGGACAGGGGACCTTCATGGCTACACCTTC

v_gene: TRBV7-8
d_gene: .
j_gene: TRBJ2-1
abundance: once
CDR3aa: CASSPRVANEQFF
CDR3nt: TGTGCCAGCAGCCCCAGGGTCGCTAATGAGCAGTTCTTC

v_gene: TRBV5-1
d_gene: TRBD2
j_gene: TRBJ2-3
abundance: once
CDR3aa: CASSLRLAGSTDTQYF
CDR3nt: TGCGCCAGCAGCTTAAGACTAGCGGGAAGCACAGATACGCAGTATTTT

v_gene: TRBV7-2
d_gene: .
j_gene: TRBJ1-5
abundance: once
CDR3aa: CASRPGAYSNQPQHF
CDR3nt: TGTGCCAGCCGCCCAGGGGCTTATAGCAATCAGCCCCAGCATTTT

v_gene: TRBV5-4
d_gene: .
j_gene: TRBJ1-4
abundance: once
CDR3aa: CASSLLEGGKLFF
CDR3nt: TGTGCCAGCAGCTTGTTGGAGGGCGGAAAACTGTTTTTT

v_gene: TRBV30
d_gene: .
j_gene: TRBJ2-7
abundance: .
CDR3aa: CAWSLEDYEQYF
CDR3nt: TGTGCCTGGAGTTTAGAAGACTACGAGCAGTACTTC

v_gene: TRBV4-2
d_gene: TRBD2
j_gene: TRBJ2-7
abundance: .
CDR3aa: CASSPGPNPSGDYYEQYF
CDR3nt: TGTGCCAGCAGCCCTGGGCCCAATCCAAGCGGGGATTACTACGAGCAGTACTTC

v_gene: TRBV7-7
d_gene: .
j_gene: TRBJ1-1
abundance: .
CDR3aa: CASSFSGALTEAFF
CDR3nt: TGTGCTAGCAGCTTTTCTGGGGCCCTTACTGAAGCTTTCTTT

v_gene: TRBV30
d_gene: TRBD1
j_gene: TRBJ1-4
abundance: .
CDR3aa: CAWSALSGGLDEKLFF
CDR3nt: TGTGCCTGGAGTGCCCTATCAGGGGGGTTGGACGAAAAACTGTTTTTT

v_gene: TRBV4-2
d_gene: TRBD2
j_gene: TRBJ2-2
abundance: .
CDR3aa: CASSSSLSGGGRGELFF
CDR3nt: TGTGCCAGCAGCTCAAGCCTAAGCGGGGGGGGTCGCGGGGAGCTGTTTTTT

v_gene: TRBV30
d_gene: .
j_gene: TRBJ2-7
abundance: few
CDR3aa: CAWSGSRRQYF
CDR3nt: TGTGCCTGGAGTGGCAGTCGGAGGCAGTACTTC

v_gene: TRBV5-8
d_gene: TRBD1
j_gene: TRBJ2-2
abundance: .
CDR3aa: CASSSPDRFSRNTGELFF
CDR3nt: TGTGCCAGCAGCTCGCCGGACAGGTTCTCGAGGAACACCGGGGAGCTGTTTTTT

v_gene: TRBV12-5
d_gene: .
j_gene: TRBJ1-4
abundance: .
CDR3aa: CASGAGRTNEKLFF
CDR3nt: TGTGCTAGTGGGGCGGGACGGACGAATGAAAAACTGTTTTTT

v_gene: TRBV19
d_gene: .
j_gene: TRBJ1-5
abundance: .
CDR3aa: CASTGGKGQPQHF
CDR3nt: TGTGCCAGTACCGGGGGAAAGGGTCAGCCCCAGCATTTT

v_gene: TRBV10-3
d_gene: .
j_gene: TRBJ1-3
abundance: .
CDR3aa: CAISGGGNTIYF
CDR3nt: TGTGCCATCAGTGGAGGAGGAAACACCATATATTTT

v_gene: TRBV5-1
d_gene: .
j_gene: TRBJ2-5
abundance: .
CDR3aa: CASSLSRGGETQYF
CDR3nt: TGCGCCAGCAGCTTATCCAGGGGTGGAGAGACCCAGTACTTC

v_gene: TRBV30
d_gene: .
j_gene: TRBJ1-1
abundance: few
CDR3aa: CAWSVPGVPEAFF
CDR3nt: TGTGCCTGGAGTGTACCGGGGGTCCCTGAAGCTTTCTTT

v_gene: TRBV2
d_gene: .
j_gene: TRBJ2-1
abundance: .
CDR3aa: CASRRGGLYNEQFF
CDR3nt: TGTGCCAGCAGGAGGGGGGGGCTCTACAATGAGCAGTTCTTC

v_gene: TRBV6-5
d_gene: .
j_gene: TRBJ2-7
abundance: .
CDR3aa: CASSYSYSRSSYEQYF
CDR3nt: TGTGCCAGCAGTTACTCCTACAGCCGATCCTCCTACGAGCAGTACTTC

v_gene: TRBV5-6
d_gene: .
j_gene: TRBJ1-4
abundance: .
CDR3aa: CASSHGKGLLFF
CDR3nt: TGTGCCAGCAGCCACGGGAAAGGGTTACTGTTTTTT

v_gene: TRBV4-2
d_gene: .
j_gene: TRBJ2-7
abundance: few
CDR3aa: CASSLAYEQYF
CDR3nt: TGTGCCAGCAGCTTAGCCTACGAGCAGTACTTC

v_gene: TRBV6-1
d_gene: .
j_gene: TRBJ1-1
abundance: .
CDR3aa: CATKGQPNTEAFF
CDR3nt: TGTGCCACCAAGGGACAACCGAACACTGAAGCTTTCTTT

v_gene: TRBV30
d_gene: .
j_gene: TRBJ1-2
abundance: .
CDR3aa: CAWSVTLLGDGGYTF
CDR3nt: TGTGCCTGGAGTGTAACTCTCCTGGGAGATGGTGGCTACACCTTC